This entry features one T cell receptor (beta chain) sequence. Its antigen remains unidentified. TCRdb reanalyzed the 5' RACE reads and collapses them to one entry per CDR3 protein, without DNA. The sample's table shows about 370,000 distinct CDR3 sequences. The CDR3 runs 15 residues. This entry is derived from a study of T cells expressing NK-cell markers. Study conclusions and caveats: One observes that, in four donors, these clonotypes were also the leading ones within the CD3+CD56-NKG2C+ fraction.

The sequencing sample was made of blood T cells: a sorted CD56 or NKG2C T cell subset, CD4+ or CD8+ T cells, or bulk PBMC T cells (not recorded which). The rearrangement links TRBV12-3 or TRBV12-4 to TRBJ1-3; the D call of TRBD1 rests on TCRdb alone, since no DNA is present to check it. This receptor was taken from a woman aged 45-59 years in good health. The CDR3 region is CASSPRTGNGNTIYF.